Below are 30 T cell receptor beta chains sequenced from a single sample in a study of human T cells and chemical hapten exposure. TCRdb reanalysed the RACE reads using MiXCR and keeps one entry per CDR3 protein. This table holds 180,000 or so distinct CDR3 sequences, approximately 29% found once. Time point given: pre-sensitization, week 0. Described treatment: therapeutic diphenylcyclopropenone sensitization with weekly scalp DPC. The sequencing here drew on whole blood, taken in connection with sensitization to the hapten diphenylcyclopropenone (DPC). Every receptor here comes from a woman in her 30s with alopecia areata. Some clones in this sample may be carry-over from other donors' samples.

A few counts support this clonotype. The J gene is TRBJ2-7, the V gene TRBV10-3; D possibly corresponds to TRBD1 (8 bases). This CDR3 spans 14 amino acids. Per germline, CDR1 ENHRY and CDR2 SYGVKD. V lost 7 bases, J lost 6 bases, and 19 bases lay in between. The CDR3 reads CAINGQGGQGEQYF. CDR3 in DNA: TGTGCCATCAATGGACAGGGAGGGCAGGGCGAGCAGTACTTC.

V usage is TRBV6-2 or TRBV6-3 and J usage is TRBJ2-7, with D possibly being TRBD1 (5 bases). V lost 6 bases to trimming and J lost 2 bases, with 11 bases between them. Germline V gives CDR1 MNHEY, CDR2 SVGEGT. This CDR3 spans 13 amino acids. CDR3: CASSPGPPYEQYF. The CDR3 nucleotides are TGTGCCAGCAGCCCAGGGCCACCCTACGAGCAGTACTTC.

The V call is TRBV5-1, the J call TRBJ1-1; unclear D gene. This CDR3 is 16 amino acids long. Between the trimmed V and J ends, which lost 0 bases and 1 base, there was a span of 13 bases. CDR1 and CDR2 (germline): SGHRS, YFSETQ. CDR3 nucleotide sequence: TGCGCCAGCAGCTTGGGGGCATTACGGCGGAACACTGAAGCTTTCTTT. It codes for CASSLGALRRNTEAFF.

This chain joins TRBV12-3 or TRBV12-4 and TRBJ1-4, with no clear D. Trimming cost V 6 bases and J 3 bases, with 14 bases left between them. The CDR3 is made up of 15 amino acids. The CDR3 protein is CASRMAAYPNEKLFF. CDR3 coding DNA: TGTGCCAGCAGGATGGCAGCCTACCCTAATGAAAAACTGTTTTTT.

The CDR3 spells CASSASGTGSQPQHF. CDR3 bases: TGTGCCAGCAGTGCTTCCGGGACAGGGAGTCAGCCCCAGCATTTT. This chain connects TRBV25-1 to TRBJ1-5; TRBD1 matches 9 bases. V lost 4 bases and J lost 6; bases outside the gene matches: 7. Germline V gene data show CDR1 as MGHDK and CDR2 as SYGVNS. The CDR3 is 15 residues long. The full variable domain, completed using reference TRBV25-1 and TRBJ1-5, is EADIYQTPRYLVIGTGKKITLECSQTMGHDKMYWYQQDPGMELHLIHYSYGVNSTEKGDLSSESTVSRIRTEHFPLTLESARPSHTSQYLCASSASGTGSQPQHFGDGTRLSIL.

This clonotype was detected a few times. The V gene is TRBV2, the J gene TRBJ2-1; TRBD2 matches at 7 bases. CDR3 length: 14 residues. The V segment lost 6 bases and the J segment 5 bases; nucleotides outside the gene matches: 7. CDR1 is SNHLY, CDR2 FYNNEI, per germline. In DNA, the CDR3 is TGTGCCAGCAGCAGGAGGGGAGGGAACAATGAGCAGTTCTTC. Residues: CASSRRGGNNEQFF. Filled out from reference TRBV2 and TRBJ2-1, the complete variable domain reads EPEVTQTPSHQVTQMGQEVILRCVPISNHLYFYWYRQILGQKVEFLVSFYNNEISEKSEIFDDQFSVERPDGSNFTLKIRSTKLEDSAMYFCASSRRGGNNEQFFGPGTRLTVL.

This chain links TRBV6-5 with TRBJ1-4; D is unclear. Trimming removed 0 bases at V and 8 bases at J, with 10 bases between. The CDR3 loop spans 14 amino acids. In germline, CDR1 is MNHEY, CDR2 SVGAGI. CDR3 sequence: CASSYSPNAEKLFF. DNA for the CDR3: TGTGCCAGCAGTTACTCTCCAAACGCGGAAAAACTGTTTTTT.

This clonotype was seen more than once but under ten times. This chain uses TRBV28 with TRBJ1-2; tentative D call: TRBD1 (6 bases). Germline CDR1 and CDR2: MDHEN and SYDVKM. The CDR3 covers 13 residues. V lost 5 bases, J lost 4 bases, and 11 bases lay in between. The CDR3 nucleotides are TGTGCCAGCAGTGTCGGGACAAGCTATGGCTACACCTTC. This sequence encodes CASSVGTSYGYTF.

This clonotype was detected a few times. CDR3 sequence: CSVEGRHDTEAFF. The CDR3 coding sequence is TGCAGCGTTGAAGGTCGGCACGACACTGAAGCTTTCTTT. This chain connects TRBV29-1 to TRBJ1-1; no reliable D call. Trimming left V 1 base short and J 3 bases short, with 9 bases between. Looked up from germline, CDR1 is SQVTM and CDR2 is ANQGSEA. The CDR3 runs 13 residues.

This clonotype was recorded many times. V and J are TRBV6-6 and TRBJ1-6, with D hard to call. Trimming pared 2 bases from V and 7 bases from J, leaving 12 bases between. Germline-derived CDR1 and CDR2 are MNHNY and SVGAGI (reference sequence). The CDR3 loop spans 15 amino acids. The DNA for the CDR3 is TGTGCCAGCAGTTACCCGAGCAGGAGCAATTCACCCCTCCACTTT. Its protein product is CASSYPSRSNSPLHF.

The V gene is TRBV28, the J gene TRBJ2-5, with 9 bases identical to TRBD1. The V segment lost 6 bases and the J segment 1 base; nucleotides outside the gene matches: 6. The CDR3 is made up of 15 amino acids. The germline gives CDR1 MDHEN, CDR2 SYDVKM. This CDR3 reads CASSEQGATQETQYF. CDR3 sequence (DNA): TGTGCCAGCAGCGAACAGGGGGCGACCCAAGAGACCCAGTACTTC.

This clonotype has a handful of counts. CDR3 sequence reads: CASSSLGARDTQYF. Here the CDR3 DNA reads TGCGCCAGCAGCTCCCTGGGGGCTAGAGATACGCAGTATTTT. V gene TRBV5-1 combines with J gene TRBJ2-3; TRBD1 might be the D (6 bases). Germline values: CDR1 SGHRS, CDR2 YFSETQ. V was cut by 3 bases and J by 5 bases, with 13 bases left in between. The length of the CDR3 is 14 residues.

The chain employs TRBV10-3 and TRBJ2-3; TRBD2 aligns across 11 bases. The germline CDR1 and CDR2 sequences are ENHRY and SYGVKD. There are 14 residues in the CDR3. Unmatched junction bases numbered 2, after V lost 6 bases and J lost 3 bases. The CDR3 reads CAIRGTSGTDTQYF. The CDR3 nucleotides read TGTGCCATCAGGGGGACTAGCGGAACAGATACGCAGTATTTT.

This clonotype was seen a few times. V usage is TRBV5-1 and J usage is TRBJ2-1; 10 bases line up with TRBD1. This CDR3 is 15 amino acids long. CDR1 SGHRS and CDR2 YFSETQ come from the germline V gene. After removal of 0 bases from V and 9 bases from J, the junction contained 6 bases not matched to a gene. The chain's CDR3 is CASSLDGQGVSEQFF. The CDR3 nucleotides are TGCGCCAGCAGCTTGGACGGACAGGGGGTGAGTGAGCAGTTCTTC.

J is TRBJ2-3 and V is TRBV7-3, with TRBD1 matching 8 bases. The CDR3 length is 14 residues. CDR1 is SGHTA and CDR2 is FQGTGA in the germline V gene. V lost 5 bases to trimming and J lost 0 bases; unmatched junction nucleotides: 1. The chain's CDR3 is CASSQGASTDTQYF. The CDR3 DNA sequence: TGTGCCAGCAGCCAGGGGGCTAGCACAGATACGCAGTATTTT.

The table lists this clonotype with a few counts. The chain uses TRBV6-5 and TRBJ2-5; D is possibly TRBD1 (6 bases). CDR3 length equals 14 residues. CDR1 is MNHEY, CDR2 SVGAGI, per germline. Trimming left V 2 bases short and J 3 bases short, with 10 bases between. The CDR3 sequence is CASSYGQFEETQYF. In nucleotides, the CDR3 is TGTGCCAGCAGTTACGGACAGTTTGAAGAGACCCAGTACTTC.

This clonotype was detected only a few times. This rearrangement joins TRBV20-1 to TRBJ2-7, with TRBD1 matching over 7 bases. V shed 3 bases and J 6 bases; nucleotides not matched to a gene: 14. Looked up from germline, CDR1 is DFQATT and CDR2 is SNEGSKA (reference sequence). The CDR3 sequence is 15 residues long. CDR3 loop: CSARQRGLFGTEQYF. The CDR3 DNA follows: TGCAGTGCTAGGCAAAGGGGGCTCTTCGGCACCGAGCAGTACTTC.

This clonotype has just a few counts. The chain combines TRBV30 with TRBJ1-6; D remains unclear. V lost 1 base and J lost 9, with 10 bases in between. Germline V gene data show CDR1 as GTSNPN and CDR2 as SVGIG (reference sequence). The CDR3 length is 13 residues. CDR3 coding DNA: TGTGCCTGGAGTGGTCAGGCGGCTTCACCCCTCCACTTT. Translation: CAWSGQAASPLHF.

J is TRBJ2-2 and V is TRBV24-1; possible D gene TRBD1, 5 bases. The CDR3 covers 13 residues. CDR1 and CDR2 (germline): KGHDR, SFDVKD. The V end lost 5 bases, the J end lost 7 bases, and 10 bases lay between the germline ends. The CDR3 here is CATSAPTVGELFF. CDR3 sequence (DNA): TGTGCCACCAGTGCCCCGACAGTCGGGGAGCTGTTTTTT.

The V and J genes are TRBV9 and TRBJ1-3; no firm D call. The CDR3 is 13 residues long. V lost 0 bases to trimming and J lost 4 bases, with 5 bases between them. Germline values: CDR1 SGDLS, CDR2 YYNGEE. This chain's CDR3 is CASSVGQGNTIYF. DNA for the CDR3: TGTGCCAGCAGCGTAGGTCAGGGAAACACCATATATTTT.

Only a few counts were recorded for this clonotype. CDR3 sequence (DNA): TGCAGCGCCCAAAATACAGGGCTGAACACTGAAGCTTTCTTT. It is translated as CSAQNTGLNTEAFF. V gene TRBV29-1 combines with J gene TRBJ1-1; the D gene is possibly TRBD1 (6 bases). V gave up 7 bases and J gave up 0 bases, with 15 bases separating them. Germline loops: CDR1 SQVTM, CDR2 ANQGSEA. This CDR3 has 14 amino acids.

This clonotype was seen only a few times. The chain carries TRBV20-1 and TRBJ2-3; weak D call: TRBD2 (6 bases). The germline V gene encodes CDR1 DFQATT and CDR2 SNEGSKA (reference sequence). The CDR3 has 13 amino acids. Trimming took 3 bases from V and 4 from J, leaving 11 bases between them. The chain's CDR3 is CSARGGAPDTQYF. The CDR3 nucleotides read TGCAGTGCTAGGGGGGGTGCGCCAGATACGCAGTATTTT.

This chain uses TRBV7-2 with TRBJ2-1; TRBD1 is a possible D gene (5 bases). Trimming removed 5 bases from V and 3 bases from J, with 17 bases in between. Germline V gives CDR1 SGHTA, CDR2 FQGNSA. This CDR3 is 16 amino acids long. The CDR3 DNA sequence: TGTGCCAGCAGCCCGATGGACAATTCCCTCTACAATGAGCAGTTCTTC. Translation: CASSPMDNSLYNEQFF. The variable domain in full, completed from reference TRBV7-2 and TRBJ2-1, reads GAGVSQSPSNKVTEKGKDVELRCDPISGHTALYWYRQSLGQGLEFLIYFQGNSAPDKSGLPSDRFSAERTGGSVSTLTIQRTQQEDSAVYLCASSPMDNSLYNEQFFGPGTRLTVL.

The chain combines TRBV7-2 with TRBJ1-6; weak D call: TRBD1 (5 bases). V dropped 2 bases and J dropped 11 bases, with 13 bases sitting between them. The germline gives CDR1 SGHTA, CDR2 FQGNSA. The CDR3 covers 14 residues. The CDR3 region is CASSLRQLRAPLHF. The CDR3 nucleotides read TGTGCCAGCAGCTTAAGACAGCTCCGGGCACCCCTCCACTTT.

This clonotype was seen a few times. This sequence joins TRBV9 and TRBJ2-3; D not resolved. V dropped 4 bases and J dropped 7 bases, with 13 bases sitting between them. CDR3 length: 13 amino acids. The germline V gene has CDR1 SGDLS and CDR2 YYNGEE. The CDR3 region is CASSSRGEHTQYF. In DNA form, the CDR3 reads TGTGCCAGCAGCTCTAGAGGTGAACATACGCAGTATTTT.

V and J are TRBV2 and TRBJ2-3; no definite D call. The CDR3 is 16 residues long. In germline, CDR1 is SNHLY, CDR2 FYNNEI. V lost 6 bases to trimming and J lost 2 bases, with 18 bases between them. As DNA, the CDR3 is TGTGCCAGCAGCCTGAACTGGGTTCAGGACACAGATACGCAGTATTTT. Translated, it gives CASSLNWVQDTDTQYF.

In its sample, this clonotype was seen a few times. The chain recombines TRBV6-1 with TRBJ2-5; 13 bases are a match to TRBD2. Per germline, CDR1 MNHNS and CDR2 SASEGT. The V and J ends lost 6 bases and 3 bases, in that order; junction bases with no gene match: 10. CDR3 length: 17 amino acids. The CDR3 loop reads CASSETGTSGTKETQYF. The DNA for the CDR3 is TGTGCCAGCAGCGAAACCGGGACTAGCGGGACAAAAGAGACCCAGTACTTC.

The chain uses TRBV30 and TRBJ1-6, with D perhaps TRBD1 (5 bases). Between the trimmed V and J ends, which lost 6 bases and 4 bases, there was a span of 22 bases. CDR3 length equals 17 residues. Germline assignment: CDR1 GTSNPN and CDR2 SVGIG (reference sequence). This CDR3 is CACKPLVGTAYNSPLHF. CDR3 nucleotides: TGTGCCTGCAAACCACTGGTGGGGACGGCTTATAATTCACCCCTCCACTTT.

CDR3 in amino acids: CASSLMQNTGELFF. CDR3 coding DNA: TGTGCCAGCAGCTTAATGCAGAACACCGGGGAGCTGTTTTTT. The chain links TRBV11-2 to TRBJ2-2; no firm D call. CDR1 and CDR2 (germline): SGHAT, FQNNGV. V dropped 2 bases and J dropped 1 base, with 5 bases sitting between them. The CDR3 is 14 amino acids.

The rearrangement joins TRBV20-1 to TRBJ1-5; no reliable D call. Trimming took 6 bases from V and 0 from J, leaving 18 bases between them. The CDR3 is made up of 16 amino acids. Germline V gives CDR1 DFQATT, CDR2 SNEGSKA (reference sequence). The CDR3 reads CSAPDPPPDSNQPQHF. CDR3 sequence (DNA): TGCAGTGCGCCAGACCCACCACCTGATAGCAATCAGCCCCAGCATTTT.